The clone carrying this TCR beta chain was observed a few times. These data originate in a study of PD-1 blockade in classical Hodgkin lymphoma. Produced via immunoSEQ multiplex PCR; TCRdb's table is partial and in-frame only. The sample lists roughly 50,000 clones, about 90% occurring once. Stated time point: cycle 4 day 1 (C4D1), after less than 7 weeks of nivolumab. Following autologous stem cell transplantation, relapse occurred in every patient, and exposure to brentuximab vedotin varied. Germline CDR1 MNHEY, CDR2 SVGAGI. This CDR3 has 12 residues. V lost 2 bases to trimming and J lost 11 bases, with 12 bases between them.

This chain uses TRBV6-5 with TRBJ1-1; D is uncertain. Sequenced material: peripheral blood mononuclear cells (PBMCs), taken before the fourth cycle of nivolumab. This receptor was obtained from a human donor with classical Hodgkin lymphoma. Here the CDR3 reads CASSYGGDRAFF. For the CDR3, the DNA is TGTGCCAGCAGTTACGGTGGGGATAGGGCTTTCTTT.